This record looks at one TCR beta chain sequence and its context. Per the germline V gene, CDR1 is SGHTS and CDR2 is YDEGEE. There are 17 residues in the CDR3. V dropped 0 bases and J dropped 6 bases, with 19 bases sitting between them. This sample stems from a study of blood T cell repertoires in COVID-19. TCRdb's table, derived via immunoSEQ multiplex PCR, lists solely in-frame clones and lacks some. The table records more than 85,000 clones, 87% of them present only once. The material sequenced was peripheral blood. The chain combines TRBV5-8 with TRBJ2-1; TRBD1 is a possible D gene (5 bases). The receptor's source is a man aged 50-60 years with active COVID-19. CDR3 residues: CASSLELQGRAVNEQFF. The CDR3 nucleotides read TGTGCCAGCAGCTTGGAGTTGCAGGGTAGGGCGGTCAATGAGCAGTTCTTC.